The entry that follows covers one T cell receptor beta chain sequence. The antigen is undetermined. PCR involved 60 Vbeta and 13 Jbeta primers. The repertoire was sequenced with immunoSEQ multiplex PCR; TCRdb's copy has only in-frame clones and lacks some. This table has 85,000 to 130,000 clones, about three quarters appearing once. The data stem from a study of cytomegalovirus exposure and HLA in healthy donors. The study, taken as a whole, reports: In an earlier analysis, productive rearrangement rates for most beta V segments clustered near 87% or 30%.

Trimming took off 8 bases at V and 2 bases at J, with 14 bases between the two ends. CDR1 and CDR2 (germline): SNHLY, FYNNEI. CDR3 size: 14 residues. The receptor was isolated from a male donor in good health and CMV-seropositive. The material sequenced was PBMCs. The chain employs TRBV2 and TRBJ2-3, with no clear D. In DNA, the CDR3 is TGTGCCAGCTCCTCCCCAGGATCCACAGATACGCAGTATTTT. The encoded protein is CASSSPGSTDTQYF.